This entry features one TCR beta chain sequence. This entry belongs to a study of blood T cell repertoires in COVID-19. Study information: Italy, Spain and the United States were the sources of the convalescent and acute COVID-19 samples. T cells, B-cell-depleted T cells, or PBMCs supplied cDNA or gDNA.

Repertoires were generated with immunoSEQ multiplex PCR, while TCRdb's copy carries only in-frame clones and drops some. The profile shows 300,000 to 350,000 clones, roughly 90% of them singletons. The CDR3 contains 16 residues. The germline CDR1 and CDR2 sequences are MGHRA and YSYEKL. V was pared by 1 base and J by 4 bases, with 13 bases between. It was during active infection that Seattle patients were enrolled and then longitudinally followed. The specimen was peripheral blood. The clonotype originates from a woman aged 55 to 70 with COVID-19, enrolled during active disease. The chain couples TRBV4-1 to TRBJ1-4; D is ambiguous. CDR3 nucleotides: TGCGCCAGCAGCCAAGCGATACTAGGGCTTAATGAAAAACTGTTTTTT. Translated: CASSQAILGLNEKLFF.